The entry below describes one T cell receptor beta chain. Trimming removed 1 base from V and 8 bases from J, with 9 bases in between. The germline V gene encodes CDR1 SGHTA and CDR2 FQGTGA. CDR3 size: 13 residues. The method was immunoSEQ multiplex PCR; TCRdb's version includes in-frame clones alone and lacks a portion of them. The repertoire consists of about 240,000 clones, with around 83% occurring once and the leading ten covering 3.4%. This entry is derived from a study of blood T cell repertoires in COVID-19. This TCR was recovered from a woman between 18 and 30 years old with acute or convalescent COVID-19. Sequenced: peripheral blood. V gene TRBV7-3 combines with J gene TRBJ2-1, with D maybe TRBD2 (6 bases). The CDR3 is CASSLKREHEQFF. The CDR3, as DNA: TGTGCCAGCAGCTTAAAACGGGAGCATGAGCAGTTCTTC.